This T cell receptor (beta chain) came from a study of T-cell memory formation after mild COVID-19 (dated by TCRdb to the early 2020s). Turning to the overall study: Most TCR sequence clusters were specific to one of the two donors. T-cell clones expanding and contracting after mild COVID-19 in two donors were tracked by longitudinal TCRalpha and TCRbeta repertoire sequencing. The cohort comprised two young, previously healthy adult volunteers, one female and one male. What the research found in general, with its limitations: Contracting CD4+ clones appeared mostly in the CM and EM memory subsets, whereas CD8+ clones were enriched in EMRA. Clones contracting from day 15 to 85 had balanced CD4/CD8 phenotypes, while a second wave expanding from day 15 to 37 was biased towards CD4+. SARS-CoV-2 specificity was not confirmed for the second-wave clones peaking on day 37. The study covered only a couple of mild cases, and larger cohorts including severe cases with pre-infection samples were considered necessary. The detection of some responding clones in pre-infection memory suggests that pre-existing cross-reactive memory T cells joined the SARS-CoV-2 response.

The CDR3 runs 14 residues from the cysteine to the phenylalanine. The read is trimmed to its CDR3 DNA, 42 bases read in frame from base 1. V is shortened by 6 bases, J by 0 bases, and the region joining them spans 11 bases. The germline V gene (reference sequence) sets CDR1 to DFQATT and CDR2 to SNEGSKA. The data were produced on an Illumina NovaSeq 6000. cDNA libraries for TCRalpha and TCRbeta were prepared by 5'RACE using constant-segment primers, with sample barcodes and unique molecular identifiers added. RNA was extracted from every sample with Trizol reagent. The libraries were amplified in two PCR steps, and the second step added a second sample barcode and Illumina TruSeq adapters. Sequencing of the libraries was done on an Illumina NovaSeq, producing 2 x 150 bp paired-end reads. The paper's data handling went like this. With migec v1.2.7, reads were demultiplexed and then collapsed into UMI-guided consensus sequences. Using mixcr v2.1.11, UMI consensuses were aligned to TRA and TRB V and J templates and then assembled into clonotypes. A clonotype was counted as expanded or contracted only if both edgeR and NoisET called the change significant, with noise models trained on biological replicates. For edgeR calls, a false discovery rate-adjusted p below 0.01 and a log2 fold-change threshold of 1 were applied. As an exploratory analysis of dynamics, max-normalized trajectories of the 1000 most abundant clonotypes were examined with PCA combined with hierarchical clustering. Separately sequenced CD4+ and CD8+ repertoires were used to assign the CD4 or CD8 phenotype of responding clones. Starting from the raw public reads, TCRdb applied fastp trimming at Q25, assembled clones with MiXCR and retained in-frame beta chains. A single entry per CDR3 protein holds the most common genes and DNA from its merged rows. None of the V and J calls come from the authors' own analysis; TCRdb made them. This sample lists hundreds of thousands of distinct CDR3 sequences; 20% were detected once. About 8.1% of the sample is in the top ten clones.

PBMCs were isolated by Ficoll-Paque density gradient centrifugation. The table lists this clonotype with many counts. Its binding antigen is unknown. Base-call qualities are not available, and no considerably larger clone is one nucleotide away. This TCR came from an adult woman who had mild COVID-19 (a few samples of this study predate the infection). The sample titles of this study are shuffled in the database, so cell type and time point are left out; the donor was told from shared clones. The sequenced sample consisted of PBMCs or a T cell subset sorted from them (not recorded which). The V and J genes are TRBV20-1 and TRBJ1-4; confidence is insufficient to name the D gene. The nucleotide sequence reads TGCAGTGCCCGGAAGGTCCCAACTAATGAAAAACTGTTTTTT. It translates to CSARKVPTNEKLFF.